Listed here is a single T cell receptor beta chain. Its specific antigen is unknown. Base quality data are lacking; no much larger clone is found one base away. Total RNA and DNA were co-extracted without cell sorting from roughly 20-30 mg of bulk tissue using the AllPrep DNA/RNA mini kit. Between November 2015 and March 2016, about 5 patients in China with histopathologically diagnosed primary liver carcinoma had their tumors surgically resected. Patients had chronic HBV infection and were treatment-naive at sampling. Five spatially separated regions were sampled from each tumor: the superior, inferior, left-lateral and right-lateral poles, plus the tumor centre. Histological examination found more than 75% viable tumor cells in every tumor sample. Pieces of fresh tumor and adjacent tissue were cut in half, with one half kept in RNAlater at -80 degrees C and the other half sent for histology. These data belong to a study of tumor-infiltrating lymphocytes in primary liver carcinoma (dated by TCRdb to between 2016 and 2019). A note on the overall study: Of the five patients, three men and two women aged 30 to 69 years, four had hepatocellular carcinoma and one had combined HCC and intrahepatic cholangiocarcinoma. Tumors of the five patients were stage T1-T3 N0M0 with maximum diameters of 4.2 to 10 cm. Each sample produced about 3.65 to 8 million productive TCRbeta reads, and read depth showed no significant difference between tissue types. Across five regions of each liver tumor, along with adjacent normal tissue and blood, the study brought together TCRbeta repertoire sequencing, expression microarrays and whole-exome sequencing. A total of 35 or so specimens from 5 patients went through TCRbeta repertoire sequencing, namely 25 tumor regions, 5 adjacent noncancerous liver tissues and 5 peripheral blood samples. To link TCRbeta repertoire diversity to the local molecular phenotype, the 20 to 25 tumor region samples were profiled with Agilent mRNA microarrays. Technical replicate repertoires showed high reproducibility, with mean shared-clone rates approximately 0.9 and correlation coefficients above 0.95.

Using a constant-region primer and ProtoScript II reverse transcriptase, TCRbeta-specific cDNA was reverse-transcribed from about 0.45 ug total RNA. Three nested multiplex PCR rounds, following a slightly modified ARM-PCR procedure, were used to build the TCRbeta libraries. A final 25-cycle PCR with Deep VentR polymerase added sample barcodes and Illumina adapters. Before sequencing, amplicons between 200 and 500 bp were purified from gel using a QIAquick gel extraction kit. TCRbeta amplicons were sequenced on an Illumina HiSeq 2500 with 250-bp paired-end reads. The paper's data handling went like this. Quality trimming of reads was performed with Trimmomatic v0.33, and paired reads were merged with FLASH v1.2.11 so that full CDR3 sequences could be recovered. V, D and J germline segments were assigned to the rearranged TCRbeta sequences by MiGEC v1.2.1b. Clonotype statistics and Shannon-Wiener diversity indices were calculated with VDJtools v1.0.0. To cut down on sampling bias, every analysis after diversity analysis relied on just the 250 most abundant clonotypes from each sample. TCRdb reprocessed the public reads (quality trimming at Q25 with fastp, clone calling with MiXCR) and kept in-frame beta chains. Under each unique CDR3 protein, matching rows form one entry showing the most common genes and DNA. These V and J calls originate from TCRdb's pipeline instead of the authors' own analysis. A total of some 20,000 distinct CDR3 sequences appear in this sample, roughly 80% of them only once. Less than 50% of the sample rests with the top ten.

What the work shows at the level of the full study, not this receptor alone: Only five or six patients were included in the study, and the authors note that the findings should be validated in a larger study. The top 250 clones accounted for a significantly greater share of the repertoire in tumors than in blood (p = 0.039). Bulk unsorted samples precluded comparing CD4+ and CD8+ T cell repertoires. Pairs of tumor regions showed greater repertoire overlap (mean 36%) than tumor-adjacent pairs (approximately 17%) or tumor-blood pairs (around 15%), which is consistent with antigen-driven expansion. Only the TCR beta chain was sequenced, which likely underestimates true repertoire diversity because unpaired alpha chains were not captured. Only about 7.5-25% of top clones were present in all five regions of a tumor, suggesting spatial heterogeneity of tumor-infiltrating T cells.

The receptor was derived from a woman in her thirties with primary liver carcinoma and hepatitis B virus infection. Material: liver tumor tissue from sampling region 4. This specimen's cell subset or site label, per the study, means: tumor region T4, right-lateral pole.

DNA sequence: TGTGCCAGCAGCTTTCTGGCTAGCGGGACGGATACGCAGTATTTT. Its translation reads: CASSFLASGTDTQYF. This chain joins TRBV5-4 to TRBJ2-3, with TRBD2 identical over 9 junction bases. The germline V gene (reference sequence) supplies CDR1 SGHNT and CDR2 YYREEE. From its cysteine to its phenylalanine, the CDR3 spans 15 amino acids. Only the CDR3 DNA is retained, 45 bases long and in frame from the first base. V is trimmed back by 2 bases and J by 6 bases, and the junction contains 7 bases that no gene match accounts for.